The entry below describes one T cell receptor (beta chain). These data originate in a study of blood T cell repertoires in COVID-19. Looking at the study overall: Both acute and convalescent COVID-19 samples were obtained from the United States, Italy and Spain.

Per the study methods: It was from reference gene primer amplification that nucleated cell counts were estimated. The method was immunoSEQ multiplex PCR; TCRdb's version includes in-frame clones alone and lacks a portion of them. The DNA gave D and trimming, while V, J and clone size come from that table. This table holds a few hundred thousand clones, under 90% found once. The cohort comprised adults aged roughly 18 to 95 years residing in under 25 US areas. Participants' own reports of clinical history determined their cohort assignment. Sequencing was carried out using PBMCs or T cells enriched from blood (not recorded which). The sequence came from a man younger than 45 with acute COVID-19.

DNA for the CDR3: TGCAGCGTTGCCGGGACAGGGGCCTACACTGAAGCTTTCTTT. Translating gives CSVAGTGAYTEAFF. The V call is TRBV29-1, the J call TRBJ1-1; 10 nucleotides agree with TRBD1. Trimming took 4 bases from V and 3 from J; bases not matched to a gene: 5. Germline V lookup: CDR1 SQVTM, CDR2 ANQGSEA. This CDR3 spans 14 amino acids.